These 10 T cell receptor beta chains came from one sample sequenced in a study of PD-1 blockade in classical Hodgkin lymphoma. The repertoire was sequenced with immunoSEQ multiplex PCR; TCRdb's copy has only in-frame clones and lacks some. The data show roughly 20,000 clones, 75% to 85% seen once. Time point noted: cycle 4 day 1 (C4D1), after more than five weeks of nivolumab. Relapse was seen in all patients after autologous stem cell transplantation, and brentuximab vedotin exposure was variable. The sequences come from peripheral blood mononuclear cells (PBMCs), collected before the fourth cycle of nivolumab. These receptors all come from a human donor with classical Hodgkin lymphoma.

A single count supports this clone. The V gene is TRBV30, the J gene TRBJ2-3; D is ambiguous. The CDR3 runs 13 residues. V lost 7 bases to trimming and J lost 4 bases, with 15 bases between them. Germline CDR1 reads GTSNPN; CDR2 reads SVGIG (reference sequence). The CDR3 protein is CASSSSKADTQYF. In nucleotides, the CDR3 is TGTGCCTCGTCATCCTCGAAAGCAGATACGCAGTATTTT.

This clone was seen only a few times. This chain joins TRBV7-2 and TRBJ1-2; no definite D call. The germline CDR1 and CDR2 sequences are SGHTA and FQGNSA. This CDR3 is built from 15 residues. Between the trimmed V and J ends, which lost 5 bases and 5 bases, there was a span of 18 bases. The CDR3 sequence: CASSDREGGRYGYTF. The CDR3 region has the DNA TGTGCCAGCAGCGATCGGGAGGGCGGGCGGTATGGCTACACCTTC.

This chain joins TRBV28 and TRBJ1-2, with TRBD1 matching 11 bases. The CDR3 totals 21 residues. V lost 0 bases and J lost 4; bases outside the gene matches: 19. Germline loops: CDR1 MDHEN, CDR2 SYDVKM. For the CDR3, the DNA is TGTGCCAGCAGTTTATGGAACGGACAGGGGGCCTCGAGCCTGCCCTTCTATGGCTACACCTTC. This sequence encodes CASSLWNGQGASSLPFYGYTF.

The chain combines TRBV7-2 with TRBJ2-3, with no clear D. Germline V gene lookup returns CDR1 SGHTA and CDR2 FQGNSA. The V end lost 5 bases, the J end lost 6 bases, and 9 bases lay between the germline ends. The CDR3 runs to 12 residues. The CDR3 DNA reads as TGTGCCAGCAGCAACGCAATGGATACGCAGTATTTT. Residues: CASSNAMDTQYF.

CDR3 bases: TGTGCCAGTCGTGGGAATGGCTACACCTTC. Translating it yields CASRGNGYTF. The J gene is TRBJ1-2, the V gene TRBV19; no firm D call. Germline CDR1 is LNHDA and CDR2 is SQIVND (reference sequence). V lost 8 bases and J 6 bases, leaving 7 bases between the germline ends. The CDR3 loop spans 10 amino acids.

The CDR3 protein is CASSLLPGQTMNTEAFF. As DNA, the CDR3 is TGTGCCAGTAGTCTTCTACCGGGACAGACGATGAACACTGAAGCTTTCTTT. The chain uses TRBV19 and TRBJ1-1; 7 bases line up with TRBD1. CDR3 length: 17 amino acids. The V segment lost 5 bases and the J segment 0 bases; nucleotides outside the gene matches: 12. CDR1 is LNHDA and CDR2 is SQIVND in the germline V gene (reference sequence). The full variable domain, rest sourced from reference TRBV19 and TRBJ1-1, is DGGITQSPKYLFRKEGQNVTLSCEQNLNHDAMYWYRQDPGQGLRLIYYSQIVNDFQKGDIAEGYSVSREKKESFPLTVTSAQKNPTAFYLCASSLLPGQTMNTEAFFGQGTRLTVV.

The chain employs TRBV18 and TRBJ2-7; TRBD1 matches at 8 bases. After removal of 3 bases from V and 1 base from J, the junction contained 5 bases not matched to a gene. Germline-derived CDR1 and CDR2 are KGHSH and LQKENI. This CDR3 is 15 amino acids long. CDR3 residues: CASSPYRGESYEQYF. DNA for the CDR3: TGTGCCAGCTCACCGTACAGGGGGGAGTCCTACGAGCAGTACTTC.

This sequence joins TRBV28 and TRBJ2-1; 7 bases are a match to TRBD2. Trimming at V came to 3 bases and at J to 6 bases, leaving 11 bases not matched to a gene. The CDR3 extends over 16 amino acids. Germline assignment: CDR1 MDHEN and CDR2 SYDVKM. CDR3 amino acids: CASSFAPGLAGNEQFF. CDR3 in DNA: TGTGCCAGCAGTTTTGCCCCAGGTTTAGCGGGCAATGAGCAGTTCTTC.

The rearrangement links TRBV11-3 to TRBJ1-1; D is uncertain. The germline gives CDR1 SGHNT, CDR2 YENEEA. The CDR3 contains 13 residues. Trimming took off 1 base at V and 1 base at J, with 4 bases between the two ends. CDR3 coding DNA: TGTGCCAGCAGCTTAGGAGGGAACACTGAAGCTTTCTTT. Residues: CASSLGGNTEAFF.

The J gene is TRBJ1-5, the V gene TRBV6-5; D is unresolved. This CDR3 region has 14 residues. V lost 5 bases to trimming and J lost 2 bases, with 10 bases between them. The germline V gene encodes CDR1 MNHEY and CDR2 SVGAGI. The CDR3 sequence: CASSPDIGNQPQHF. CDR3 DNA sequence: TGTGCCAGCAGTCCCGACATAGGCAATCAGCCCCAGCATTTT.